This TCR beta chain was identified in a study of Ad26.COV2.S vaccination and SARS-CoV-2 variants. Germline lookup yields CDR1 SGDLS and CDR2 YYNGEE. The CDR3 is 17 amino acids. The V gene end was trimmed by 3 bases and the J gene end by 5 bases; junction bases not matched to a gene: 13. Using immunoSEQ multiplex PCR, the repertoire was profiled, and TCRdb retains in-frame clones only, with some absent. The profile shows about 87,000 clones, 82% of them singletons. To note about this clone: Its antigen is unknown.

The study's findings and limits: Breadth measured for non-spike TCRs was similar across vaccine and placebo recipients. Vaccinees displayed broader spike-specific TCR repertoires than placebo recipients. Reportedly, after vaccination the spike-specific CD8+ and CD4+ T cell responses displayed substantial breadth. Responses of T cells in total may have been underestimated by the TCR breadth and depth analyses.

The chain has TRBV9 and TRBJ2-2, with TRBD2 identical over 7 bases. This TCR was sampled from a human donor who had recovered from COVID-19. The sample consisted of peripheral blood, taken after recovery from COVID-19. CDR3 region: CASSGEFGGRVTGELFF. The DNA of the CDR3 is TGTGCCAGCAGCGGAGAGTTCGGCGGGAGAGTTACCGGGGAGCTGTTTTTT.